These 19 T cell receptor beta chains were sequenced from one sample in a study of identical twins. TCRdb reanalysed the 5' RACE reads using MiXCR and keeps one entry per CDR3 protein. The table includes 1,800,000 or so distinct CDR3 sequences, around a third detected once. Sequencing was performed on cord blood. The source of these receptors is a newborn girl in good health.

Here the CDR3 DNA reads TGTGCCAGCAGCCAAGAGTCTAGCGGGGGGTCGCCCCCCACAGATACGCAGTATTTT. This gives the protein CASSQESSGGSPPTDTQYF. The chain employs TRBV14 and TRBJ2-3; 11 bases map to TRBD2. Trimming removed 0 bases from V and 2 bases from J; junction bases left unmatched: 10. The CDR3 contains 19 residues. Germline V gives CDR1 SGHDN, CDR2 FVKESK.

This clonotype was seen many times. The chain links TRBV29-1 to TRBJ1-5; D is uncertain. V was shortened by 4 bases and J by 0 bases, with 4 bases between the two germline ends. The CDR3 spans 12 residues. Per germline, CDR1 SQVTM and CDR2 ANQGSEA. The CDR3 DNA sequence: TGCAGCGTTGGAAATAGCAATCAGCCCCAGCATTTT. This encodes CSVGNSNQPQHF.

V gene TRBV24-1 combines with J gene TRBJ2-3; D gene ambiguous. This CDR3 spans 11 amino acids. Trimming took off 2 bases at V and 4 bases at J, with 0 bases between the two ends. CDR1 and CDR2 (germline): KGHDR, SFDVKD. This CDR3 is CATSDSDTQYF. The CDR3 DNA reads TGTGCCACCAGTGATTCAGATACGCAGTATTTT.

This chain links TRBV20-1 with TRBJ2-1, with 7 bases aligning to TRBD2. The J call may be in error: the DNA end matches TRBJ2-7 better. The CDR3 extends over 15 amino acids. Germline CDR1 DFQATT, CDR2 SNEGSKA (reference sequence). Here the CDR3 reads CSGHPGGSSYNEQYF. Written as DNA, the CDR3 is TGCAGTGGCCACCCCGGGGGGAGCTCCTACAATGAGCAGTACTTC.

To note about this clonotype: A read error may explain this, as a much larger clone is one base away. The CDR3 nucleotides read TGTGCCAGCGGAATAACTAGGGGTAGAGAGACCCAGTACTTC. This gives the protein CASGITRGRETQYF. This chain connects TRBV27 to TRBJ2-4; D may be TRBD1 or TRBD2 (5 bases each). Gene TRBJ2-5 matches the end of the DNA better, so the J call may be wrong. CDR1 and CDR2 from the germline V gene are MNHEY and SMNVEV (reference sequence). This CDR3 is built from 14 residues.

The chain recombines TRBV7-9 with TRBJ1-1; D is unresolved. Germline assignment: CDR1 SEHNR and CDR2 FQNEAQ (reference sequence). The CDR3 covers 12 residues. Trimming removed 4 bases from V and 11 bases from J, with 14 bases in between. The CDR3 sequence: CASSSGRTGAFF. In DNA, the CDR3 is TGTGCCAGCAGCTCAGGACGGACTGGGGCTTTCTTT.

This chain links TRBV18 with TRBJ2-3; D unclear. CDR3 length equals 15 residues. Between the trimmed V and J ends, which lost 5 bases and 4 bases, there was a span of 16 bases. Germline-derived CDR1 and CDR2 are KGHSH and LQKENI. Here the CDR3 DNA reads TGTGCCAGCTCAGAAGGGTACGGATCGGCAGATACGCAGTATTTT. Its translation: CASSEGYGSADTQYF.

This clonotype was counted a few times. In DNA form, the CDR3 reads TGTGCCAGCAGCTTAGGGCTAGGAGTAAGCTACGAGCAGTACTTC. Translation: CASSLGLGVSYEQYF. The chain links TRBV7-2 to TRBJ2-7; D remains unclear. Germline-derived CDR1 and CDR2 are SGHTA and FQGNSA. The germline V and J ends were trimmed by 1 base and 3 bases, with 13 bases remaining between them. CDR3 length equals 15 residues. Together with reference TRBV7-2 and TRBJ2-7, the CDR3 gives the full variable domain: GAGVSQSPSNKVTEKGKDVELRCDPISGHTALYWYRQSLGQGLEFLIYFQGNSAPDKSGLPSDRFSAERTGGSVSTLTIQRTQQEDSAVYLCASSLGLGVSYEQYFGPGTRLTVT.

This clonotype was counted only a few times. The chain is built from TRBV2 and TRBJ1-4, with 10 bases lining up with TRBD1. Germline CDR1 reads SNHLY; CDR2 reads FYNNEI. This CDR3 has 14 amino acids. V was clipped by 7 bases and J by 8 bases; unmatched bases: 7. DNA for the CDR3: TGTGCCAGCAAAGAGGACAGGGGGGGAGAAAAACTGTTTTTT. This translates into CASKEDRGGEKLFF.

The chain has TRBV7-2 and TRBJ2-7, with D perhaps being TRBD1 or TRBD2 (5 bases each). CDR3 length equals 14 residues. Germline CDR1 SGHTA, CDR2 FQGNSA. V lost 7 bases and J 0 bases, leaving 13 bases between the germline ends. The CDR3 nucleotides are TGTGCCAGCACCCTGGGACGCACCTCCTACGAGCAGTACTTC. It codes for CASTLGRTSYEQYF.

This clonotype was picked up a small number of times. The V call is TRBV5-1, the J call TRBJ1-4; D gene ambiguous. The V gene's germline CDR1 is SGHRS and CDR2 YFSETQ. The CDR3 has 14 amino acids. The V end was cut by 0 bases, the J end by 7 bases, with 10 bases between. The CDR3 reads CASSLASRGEKLFF. The CDR3 DNA sequence: TGCGCCAGCAGCTTGGCCTCCAGAGGTGAAAAACTGTTTTTT.

The table lists this clonotype with a few counts. The V call is TRBV5-1, the J call TRBJ2-7, with unresolved D. V lost 1 base and J lost 4, with 9 bases in between. CDR1 is SGHRS, CDR2 YFSETQ, per germline. The CDR3 covers 13 residues. The CDR3 spells CASSLMPNYEQYF. CDR3 DNA: TGCGCCAGCAGCTTGATGCCGAATTACGAGCAGTACTTC.

This clonotype was found a few times. This rearrangement joins TRBV5-1 to TRBJ1-2; 8 bases line up with TRBD1. This CDR3 spans 15 amino acids. Germline trimming cut 4 bases from V and 1 base from J; bases unmatched to any gene: 6. Germline CDR1 SGHRS, CDR2 YFSETQ. CDR3 nucleotide sequence: TGCGCCAGCAGCCTTATAGGACAGGGTAACTATGGCTACACCTTC. Its protein is CASSLIGQGNYGYTF.

V and J are TRBV6-5 and TRBJ2-5; D not certain. The closer fit of TRBJ2-7 to the DNA end suggests the J call may be wrong. The CDR3 runs 15 residues. Germline V gene sequence: CDR1 MNHEY, CDR2 SVGAGI. CDR3: CASSYRPQLANEQYF. Here the CDR3 DNA reads TGTGCCAGCAGTTACCGTCCCCAGCTTGCTAACGAGCAGTACTTC.

This clonotype was recorded at least ten times. The gene calls are TRBV6-6 and TRBJ2-3, with a weak D call TRBD1 (5 bases). Germline V gives CDR1 MNHNY, CDR2 SVGAGI (reference sequence). The V and J ends lost 6 bases and 0 bases respectively, with 19 bases between them. This CDR3 spans 17 amino acids. Here the CDR3 DNA reads TGTGCCAGCAGAGAGGCCGCAGGGCCTACTAGCACAGATACGCAGTATTTT. Protein: CASREAAGPTSTDTQYF.

This sequence joins TRBV3-1 and TRBJ2-7, with 14 bases matching TRBD2. V shed 6 bases, J shed 0 bases, and the junction held 7 bases outside the gene matches. CDR1 and CDR2 (germline): LGHDT, YNNKEL (reference sequence). CDR3 length: 17 residues. The CDR3 loop reads CASSRTSGGHSSYEQYF. CDR3 DNA: TGTGCCAGCAGTCGGACTAGCGGGGGGCATTCCTCCTACGAGCAGTACTTC.

This clonotype was seen more than once but under ten times. The chain uses TRBV7-2 and TRBJ1-6; a weak D match, TRBD1 (6 bases). CDR3 length: 13 amino acids. CDR1 SGHTA and CDR2 FQGNSA come from the germline V gene. The V and J ends lost 4 bases and 10 bases respectively, with 11 bases between them. Here the CDR3 reads CASSSLRGSPLHF. The CDR3 nucleotides are TGTGCCAGCAGCTCGCTCAGGGGCTCACCCCTCCACTTT.

There are a few counts of this clonotype. The V and J genes are TRBV5-1 and TRBJ2-7, with 7 bases fitting TRBD1. Germline V lookup: CDR1 SGHRS, CDR2 YFSETQ. This CDR3 is built from 15 residues. The junction had 9 bases not matched to a gene; V was cut back by 4 bases and J by 2 bases. CDR3 sequence reads: CASSLRGQNAYEQYF. The CDR3 nucleotides are TGCGCCAGCAGCCTACGGGGACAGAATGCCTACGAGCAGTACTTC. The full variable domain, completed using reference TRBV5-1 and TRBJ2-7, is KAGVTQTPRYLIKTRGQQVTLSCSPISGHRSVSWYQQTPGQGLQFLFEYFSETQRNKGNFPGRFSGRQFSNSRSEMNVSTLELGDSALYLCASSLRGQNAYEQYFGPGTRLTVT.

This clonotype has only a few counts. This chain joins TRBV20-1 and TRBJ2-3; 13 bases align to TRBD2. Germline V gives CDR1 DFQATT, CDR2 SNEGSKA (reference sequence). This CDR3 region has 16 residues. V lost 3 bases to trimming and J lost 4 bases; unmatched junction nucleotides: 7. The CDR3 nucleotides are TGCAGTGCTAGGGGGGGGACTAGCGGGACCTCAGATACGCAGTATTTT. It is translated as CSARGGTSGTSDTQYF.